These 12 T cell receptor beta chains came from one sample sequenced in a study of blood T cell repertoires in COVID-19. Sequenced by immunoSEQ multiplex PCR; TCRdb stores in-frame clones only, minus some. In the table there are roughly 170,000 clones, roughly 84% of which are singletons. The sample was peripheral blood. These receptors originate from a woman between 50 and 59 years old with COVID-19, enrolled during active disease.

The CDR3 nucleotides are TGTGCCAGCAGCCTTACAGGATACGAGCAGTACTTC. This codes for CASSLTGYEQYF. The chain couples TRBV3-1 (or the pseudogene TRBV3-2) to TRBJ2-7; maybe TRBD1 (5 bases). Deletions cut 4 bases from V and 4 bases from J, with 8 bases between. Germline values: CDR1 LGHDT, CDR2 YNNKEL (reference sequence). The CDR3 contains 12 residues.

V usage is TRBV28 and J usage is TRBJ2-1; possible D gene TRBD2, 6 bases. V was clipped by 6 bases and J by 7 bases, with 25 bases between them. Germline V gene sequence: CDR1 MDHEN, CDR2 SYDVKM. CDR3 length equals 17 residues. In nucleotides, the CDR3 is TGTGCCAGCAGCTCCTCCCTCGGGACTGGCGTTCGAAATGAGCAGTTCTTC. Protein: CASSSSLGTGVRNEQFF.

This rearrangement joins TRBV10-3 to TRBJ2-1; 7 positions agree with TRBD2. The J segment lost 2 bases and the V segment lost 9 bases, leaving 10 bases of the junction unmatched. The CDR3 spans 15 residues. Per the germline V gene, CDR1 is ENHRY and CDR2 is SYGVKD. CDR3 protein: CAISSGVQAYNEQFF. The DNA of the CDR3 is TGTGCCATTTCGAGCGGGGTCCAGGCCTACAATGAGCAGTTCTTC.

On this clone itself: One base away lies a much larger clone, so this may be a sequencing read error. The chain joins TRBV7-9 to TRBJ1-5; 7 nucleotides agree with TRBD1. The V segment lost 5 bases and the J segment 2 bases; nucleotides outside the gene matches: 3. CDR1 is SEHNR and CDR2 is FQNEAQ in the germline V gene (reference sequence). This CDR3 is built from 14 residues. CDR3 in amino acids: CASSIGQGNQPQHF. The DNA of the CDR3 is TGTGCCAGCAGCATCGGACAGGGCAATCAGCCCCAGCATTTT.

The rearrangement links TRBV6-5 to TRBJ1-4, with D tentatively TRBD1 (5 bases). This CDR3 region has 15 residues. The V end was cut by 0 bases, the J end by 7 bases, with 12 bases between. CDR1 is MNHEY, CDR2 SVGAGI, per germline. This chain's CDR3 is CASSYSTGRVEKLFF. DNA for the CDR3: TGTGCCAGCAGTTACTCGACGGGCAGGGTTGAAAAACTGTTTTTT.

V and J are TRBV11-2 and TRBJ2-7; 9 bases align to TRBD1. Germline CDR1 and CDR2: SGHAT and FQNNGV. Trimming at V came to 5 bases and at J to 6 bases, leaving 5 bases not matched to a gene. The CDR3 is 13 amino acids. CDR3 in DNA: TGTGCCAGCAGCCTTAGACAGGGGGGCGAGCAGTACTTC. Protein product: CASSLRQGGEQYF.

This clone was seen just once. The rearrangement joins TRBV11-2 to TRBJ2-2; 8 nucleotides match TRBD1. This CDR3 region has 15 residues. Germline V gene lookup returns CDR1 SGHAT and CDR2 FQNNGV. V lost 4 bases, J lost 6 bases, and 7 bases stayed unmatched. CDR3 sequence (DNA): TGTGCCAGCAGCTCCCGGACAGGGCGTGCCGGGGAGCTGTTTTTT. It is translated as CASSSRTGRAGELFF.

The table lists this clone with a few counts. Distinct nucleotide sequences in the sample also encode this CDR3. The V and J genes are TRBV5-1 and TRBJ1-4; D gene unclear. Germline loops: CDR1 SGHRS, CDR2 YFSETQ. CDR3 length: 15 residues. Trimming took 4 bases from V and 0 from J, leaving 10 bases between them. CDR3 amino acids: CASSLGATTNEKLFF. The CDR3 nucleotides are TGCGCCAGCAGCCTCGGAGCCACAACTAATGAAAAACTGTTTTTT.

The chain uses TRBV19 and TRBJ1-5; D is ambiguous. Germline loops: CDR1 LNHDA, CDR2 SQIVND (reference sequence). This CDR3 has 16 residues. Trimming took off 6 bases at V and 0 bases at J, with 15 bases between the two ends. Here the CDR3 DNA reads TGTGCCAGTAGAAGGACCGGACTCGATAGCAATCAGCCCCAGCATTTT. It codes for CASRRTGLDSNQPQHF.

V is TRBV20-1 and J is TRBJ2-3, with 10 bases identical to TRBD2. The germline gives CDR1 DFQATT, CDR2 SNEGSKA (reference sequence). There are 15 residues in the CDR3. After removal of 3 bases from V and 2 bases from J, the junction contained 5 bases not matched to a gene. The CDR3 loop reads CSASSAGGVTDTQYF. The CDR3 nucleotides are TGCAGTGCTAGTTCAGCGGGGGGGGTCACAGATACGCAGTATTTT.

The V gene is TRBV6-5, the J gene TRBJ2-3, with D perhaps TRBD2 (6 bases). V gave up 3 bases and J gave up 1 base, with 11 bases separating them. The CDR3 runs to 15 residues. Germline assignment: CDR1 MNHEY and CDR2 SVGAGI. The CDR3 DNA follows: TGTGCCAGCAGTTATTGGGGGGTGGGCACAGATACGCAGTATTTT. This codes for CASSYWGVGTDTQYF.

CDR3 DNA sequence: TGTGCCAGCTCACCACTAGAAACCGGTGCCAGGGTCTCTGAAGCTTTCTTT. Its protein product is CASSPLETGARVSEAFF. The chain carries TRBV18 and TRBJ1-1; D perhaps matches TRBD1 (5 bases). Trimming stripped 1 base from V and 6 bases from J, with 21 bases between. The germline V gene encodes CDR1 KGHSH and CDR2 LQKENI. This CDR3 comprises 17 residues.